The present entry profiles one T cell receptor beta chain with its context. The repertoire was sequenced with immunoSEQ multiplex PCR; TCRdb's copy has only in-frame clones and lacks some. The table lists 45,000 to 65,000 clones, 93% of them singletons. The V segment lost 6 bases and the J segment 7 bases; nucleotides outside the gene matches: 13. In germline, CDR1 is SQVTM, CDR2 ANQGSEA. The CDR3 runs 16 residues. This sample is drawn from a study of T cell changes during pregnancy in multiple sclerosis. The TCR sequence derives from a female donor with multiple sclerosis, enrolled in a pregnancy study. This chain joins TRBV29-1 and TRBJ2-1, with TRBD2 matching 12 bases. The specimen comprised CD8+ T cells from peripheral blood mononuclear cells, sampled in the third trimester of pregnancy. The CDR3 DNA reads as TGCAGCGTGTACCAGCCTAGCGGGAGGGGGTTGAATGAGCAGTTCTTC. Amino acid sequence: CSVYQPSGRGLNEQFF.